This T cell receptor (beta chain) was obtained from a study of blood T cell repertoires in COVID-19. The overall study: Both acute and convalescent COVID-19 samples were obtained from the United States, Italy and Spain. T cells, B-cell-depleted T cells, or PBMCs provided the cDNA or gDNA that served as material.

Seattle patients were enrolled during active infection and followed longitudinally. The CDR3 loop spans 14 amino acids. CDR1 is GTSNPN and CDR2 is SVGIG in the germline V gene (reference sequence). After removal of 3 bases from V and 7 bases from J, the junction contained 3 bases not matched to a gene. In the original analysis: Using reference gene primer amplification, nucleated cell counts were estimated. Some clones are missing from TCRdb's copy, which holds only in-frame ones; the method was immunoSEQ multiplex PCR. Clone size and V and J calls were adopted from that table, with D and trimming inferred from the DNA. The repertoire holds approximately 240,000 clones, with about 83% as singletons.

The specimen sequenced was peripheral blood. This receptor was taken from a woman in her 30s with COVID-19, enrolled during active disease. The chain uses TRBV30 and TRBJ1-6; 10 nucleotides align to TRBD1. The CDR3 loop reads CAWRGTGENSPLHF. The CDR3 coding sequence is TGTGCCTGGAGAGGGACAGGGGAAAATTCACCCCTCCACTTT.